The 5 T cell receptor beta chains listed next were all sequenced from one sample in a study of CD8 T cells in Susac syndrome. An amount of RNA that ranged from about 0.45 to 1 ug was reverse transcribed with random hexamers. TCRdb independently ran MiXCR on the immunoSEQ multiplex PCR reads; one entry per CDR3 protein. Seen here are approximately 270,000 distinct CDR3 sequences, just under 95% observed once, and the top ten hold 0.055% to 0.075%. Sequencing input: CD4+ T cells from PBMCs. The receptor set was obtained from a human donor with multiple sclerosis.

CDR3 region: CASSPRGQVLRGANVLTF. DNA for the CDR3: TGTGCCAGCTCACCCAGGGGACAGGTCTTACGAGGGGCCAACGTCCTGACTTTC. V and J are TRBV18 and TRBJ2-6; 8 bases are shared with TRBD1. Trimming removed 3 bases from V and 4 bases from J; junction bases left unmatched: 11. Germline V gene lookup returns CDR1 KGHSH and CDR2 LQKENI. CDR3 size: 18 residues.

This clonotype was detected once. The chain carries TRBV19 and TRBJ2-4; TRBD1 or TRBD2 may be the D gene (5 bases each). Between the trimmed V and J ends, which lost 7 bases and 8 bases, there was a span of 18 bases. Germline CDR1 reads LNHDA; CDR2 reads SQIVND (reference sequence). CDR3 length: 14 residues. The CDR3 spells CASNPLLGADIQYF. The CDR3 region has the DNA TGTGCCAGTAATCCCCTCCTCGGGGCGGACATTCAGTACTTC.

J is TRBJ2-7 and V is TRBV24-1, with a tentative D call TRBD1 (5 bases). V was pared by 4 bases and J by 5 bases, with 17 bases between. The CDR3 length is 15 residues. CDR1 and CDR2 (germline): KGHDR, SFDVKD. The CDR3 DNA reads TGTGCCACCAGTGACCCGTCAGGGCTAACTGACGAGCAGTACTTC. This gives the protein CATSDPSGLTDEQYF.

The rearrangement uses TRBV24-1 and TRBJ2-2; 8 bases line up with TRBD1. The CDR3 is 14 amino acids. Germline lookup yields CDR1 KGHDR and CDR2 SFDVKD. Trimming cost V 7 bases and J 6 bases; bases outside gene matches: 6. The CDR3 loop is CATRASGGPGELFF. The CDR3 DNA is TGTGCCACCAGGGCGTCAGGGGGCCCCGGGGAGCTGTTTTTT.

This chain's CDR3 is CASRGWGIETEAFF. The CDR3, as DNA: TGCGCCAGCAGAGGGTGGGGGATAGAAACTGAAGCTTTCTTT. The chain has TRBV4-1 and TRBJ1-1, with a possible D match to TRBD1 (5 bases). The CDR3 has 14 residues. CDR1 and CDR2 from the germline V gene are MGHRA and YSYEKL. Trimming left V 6 bases short and J 5 bases short, with 16 bases between.